This TCR beta chain came from a study of CD8 T cells in Susac syndrome. The CDR3 runs to 13 residues. Trimming removed 3 bases from V and 0 bases from J, with 6 bases in between. From germline, CDR1 is SQVTM and CDR2 ANQGSEA. RNA amounts of roughly 0.5 to 1 ug underwent reverse transcription with random hexamers. MiXCR was run by TCRdb on the immunoSEQ multiplex PCR reads, yielding one entry per CDR3 protein. The table records some 250,000 distinct CDR3 sequences, less than 96% of them present only once. Through negative isolation, CD4+ and CD8+ T cells were obtained, while TEMRA cells were enriched using FACS. For this clonotype: Antigen: not known.

General study results and limits: The authors acknowledged that their TCR sequencing and HLA analysis involved a relatively small number of individuals. The CD4+ T cell repertoires in Susac syndrome were not clonally expanded.

Sequencing input: CD4+ T cells from PBMCs. This chain uses TRBV29-1 with TRBJ1-5; no reliable D call. This receptor was obtained from a human donor with Susac syndrome. DNA of the CDR3: TGCAGCGTTGAGGAGAATAGCAATCAGCCCCAGCATTTT. Translating it yields CSVEENSNQPQHF.